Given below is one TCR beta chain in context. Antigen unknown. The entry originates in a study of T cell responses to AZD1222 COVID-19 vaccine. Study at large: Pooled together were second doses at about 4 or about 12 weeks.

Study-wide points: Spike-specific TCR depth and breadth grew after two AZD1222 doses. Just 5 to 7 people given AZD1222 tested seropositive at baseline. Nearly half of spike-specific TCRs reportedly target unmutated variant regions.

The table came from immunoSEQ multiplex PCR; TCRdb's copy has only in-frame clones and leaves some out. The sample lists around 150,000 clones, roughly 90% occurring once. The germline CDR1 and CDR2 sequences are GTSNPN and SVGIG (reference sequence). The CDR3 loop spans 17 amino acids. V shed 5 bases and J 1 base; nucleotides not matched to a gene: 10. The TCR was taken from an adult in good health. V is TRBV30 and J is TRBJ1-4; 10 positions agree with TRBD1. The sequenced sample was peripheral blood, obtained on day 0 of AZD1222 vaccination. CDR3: CAWSMTGGFGTNEKLFF. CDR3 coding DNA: TGTGCCTGGTCCATGACAGGGGGCTTCGGAACTAATGAAAAACTGTTTTTT.